A selection of T cell receptor beta chains follows, all from one sample in a study of OX40 agonist ivuxolimab in advanced cancers. The method was immunoSEQ multiplex PCR; TCRdb's version includes in-frame clones alone and lacks a portion of them. The sample has fewer than 90,000 clones; around nine tenths are singletons. The specimen comprised CD4+ or CD8+ T cells sorted from blood, sampled in a trial of the OX40 agonist ivuxolimab. The source is an adult with an advanced solid tumor such as melanoma, head and neck, liver or kidney cancer. The CDR3 runs from the conserved cysteine through the conserved F or W.

cdr3_length	v_call	cdr3_aa
13	TRBV10-1	CASSLAGENEQFF
14	TRBV5-4	CASRETGGSLEQYF
15	TRBV6-4	CASSEQGAGANVLTF
16	TRBV2	CASRANIGAISYEQYF
13	TRBV6-1	CASGSGPQETQYF
13	TRBV4-3	CASSQAPTYEQYF
15	TRBV12-5	CASGLVAWQGHEQYF
15	TRBV28	CASHRTSGNPREQYF
14	TRBV11-3	CASSLVRNTDTQYF
13	TRBV7-2	CASSLANRYEQYF
14	TRBV4-2	CASSSQGVNEKLFF
14	TRBV5-1	CASSVGGSTDTQYF
18	TRBV27	CASSPLLLLREPQETQYF
15	TRBV19	CASSAGQGGNQPQHF
17	TRBV5-1	CASGTGMTSGDTGELFF
14	TRBV7-6	CASSSPDRVQTQYF
13	TRBV29-1	CSTQQGSGTEAFF
13	TRBV28	CASSLGPSYEQYF
13	TRBV11-2	CASSLAGTGEQYF
16	TRBV6-5	CASSYSGGWARDTQYF
14	TRBV27	CASSFLAGAGEQYF
11	TRBV20-1	CSASAAAEQFF
14	TRBV2	CASSVTGKGPEAFF
15	TRBV6-1	CASASAGTGIYEQYF
16	TRBV5-1	CASSLGQGGLSYEQYF
13	TRBV7-3	CASSLSSTDTQYF
16	TRBV7-2	CASSSRSGGYTGELFF
14	TRBV11-2	CASRSRGGVTEAFF
15	TRBV7-8	CASSPAQQGSYEQYF
13	TRBV9	CASSVGGAETQYF
17	TRBV27	CASSLSIAGGGTDTQYF
15	TRBV7-8	CASSLLASDYPREFF
12	TRBV11-3	CASSLSDRPLHF
14	TRBV6-1	CASTPRAERYGYTF
15	TRBV10-3	CAISEGQNSGNTIYF